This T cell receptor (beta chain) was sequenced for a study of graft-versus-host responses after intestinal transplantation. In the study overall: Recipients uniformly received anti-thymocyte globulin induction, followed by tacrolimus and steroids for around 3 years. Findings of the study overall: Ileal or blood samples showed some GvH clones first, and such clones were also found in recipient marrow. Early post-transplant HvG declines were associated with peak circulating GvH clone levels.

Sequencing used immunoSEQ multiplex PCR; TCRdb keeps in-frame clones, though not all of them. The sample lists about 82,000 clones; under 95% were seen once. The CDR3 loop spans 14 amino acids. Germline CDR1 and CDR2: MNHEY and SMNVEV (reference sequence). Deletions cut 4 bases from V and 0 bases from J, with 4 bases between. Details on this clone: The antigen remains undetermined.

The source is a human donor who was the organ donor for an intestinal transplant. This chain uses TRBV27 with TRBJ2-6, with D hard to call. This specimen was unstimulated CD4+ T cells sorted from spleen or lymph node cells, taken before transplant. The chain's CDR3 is CASSSSSGANVLTF. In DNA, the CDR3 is TGTGCCAGCAGTTCTTCCTCTGGGGCCAACGTCCTGACTTTC. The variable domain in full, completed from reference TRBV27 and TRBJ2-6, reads EAQVTQNPRYLITVTGKKLTVTCSQNMNHEYMSWYRQDPGLGLRQIYYSMNVEVTDKGDVPEGYKVSRKEKRNFPLILESPSPNQTSLYFCASSSSSGANVLTFGAGSRLTVL.